This T cell receptor (beta chain) was documented in a study of prognosis after radiotherapy for stage I lung cancer (dated by TCRdb to the early 2020s). For the study in its entirety: Approximately 19 stage I NSCLC patients were enrolled in Nanjing, China, between 2018 and January 2019. Newly diagnosed primary stage I lung tumors occurred in some 14 patients, and oligometastatic NSCLC after surgical resection of the primary tumor occurred in five. Concurrent therapy was not administered to any patient alongside SBRT. After SBRT, distant metastases developed in about 20% of the 19 patients at a median of 7 months, while the remaining 15 patients had no significant progression. On tumor histology, approximately 12 patients had adenocarcinoma and more than five had squamous cell carcinoma. Ages in the cohort of 13 men and more than five women ranged from roughly 53 to 84 years, with a median of 74. SBRT was given in 3 to 5 fractions with a biologically effective dose of at least 100 Gy, using image-guided IMRT or VMAT. The study profiled peripheral blood TCR beta repertoires from stage I NSCLC patients before and after stereotactic body radiotherapy and related them to distant failure. All patients were regarded as medically inoperable, because of comorbidities in approximately twelve patients and refusal of surgery in roughly seven patients. The study took one blood sample before SBRT and one after SBRT from each of 19 patients and sequenced all 40 or so samples. The research as a whole found: Post-SBRT Shannon entropy and its change from baseline were lower in patients who developed distant metastases; baseline Shannon entropy was not associated with metastases. The study was limited by its small cohort and short follow-up, and the findings require independent validation. No determination of tumor specificity was made for expanded TCR clones. After SBRT, the number of unique TCR clones decreased (median around 10,000 before versus around 7,000 after; Wilcoxon paired P=0.011). TRBV and TRBJ usage frequencies reportedly differed by metastasis status, in two V genes at baseline and in roughly 9 V and two J genes after SBRT. None of the reported P values were adjusted for multiple comparisons.

Two rounds of multiplex PCR were used to amplify the TCR beta CDR3 region from genomic DNA. In the first round of PCR, primers specific to each TRBV and TRBJ gene were used, and the primer sequences are filed in Chinese patent CN105087789A. The second PCR round used universal primers. The Roche High Pure PCR Template Preparation Kit was used to extract genomic DNA from frozen PBMCs. The libraries underwent paired-end sequencing with 151 bp reads on an Illumina HiSeq 3000. In the source study's methods: CutAdapt was used to discard raw reads that did not contain the multiplex PCR primer sequences. PEAR was used to merge high-quality paired reads into contigs. By aligning each contig to reference sequences, MiXCR assigned the TRB V, D and J gene segments to that contig. CDR3 sequences were clustered by base quality and sequence similarity to remove sequencing errors. Diversity was calculated as Shannon entropy divided by the natural log of the number of productive TCR sequences. Clonality was defined as one minus Shannon entropy divided by the natural log of the number of unique clonotypes. Progression-free survival cut-offs for repertoire metrics were chosen using the Youden index of ROC curves, with analyses run in R 3.5.3. TCRdb reprocessed the public reads (quality trimming at Q25 with fastp, clone calling with MiXCR) and kept in-frame beta chains. Duplicate CDR3 protein sequences are folded into a single record with the most common DNA and genes. None of the V and J calls come from the authors' own analysis; TCRdb made them. For this sample the table gives nearly 25,000 distinct CDR3 sequences, of which 36% were detected only once. 62% of the sample is held by the ten biggest clonotypes.

According to the germline V gene, CDR1 reads WSHSY and CDR2 reads SAAADI. V gives up 3 bases and J gives up 8 bases, and the segment between their germline ends measures 13 bases. The CDR3 has 13 amino acids, counting the end cysteine and phenylalanine. The kept DNA is CDR3 alone, 39 bases in frame from the first base. No patient had a history of other malignancies or prior chemotherapy or radiotherapy, and all had node-negative disease on CT and PET/CT. At each of two time points, 5 to 6 milliliters of peripheral venous blood were collected into EDTA tubes. PBMCs were isolated by Ficoll-Paque Plus density-gradient centrifugation. Immediately after collection, samples were stored at -80 degrees C until analysis. Details on this clonotype: No cognate antigen has been identified for it. Base qualities are not provided; no much larger clone lies one nucleotide away.

This receptor was obtained from a donor aged 50 or older with non-small cell lung cancer. The sample consisted of PBMCs, taken before or after stereotactic body radiation therapy (not recorded which). The chain is encoded by TRBV10-2 joined to TRBJ1-2; there is no confident call for the D gene. The DNA sequence is given as TGCGCCAGCAGTGATCAGTTCAGGAGGGGCTACACCTTC. Protein translation: CASSDQFRRGYTF.